These 4 T cell receptor beta chains share one sample of origin, sequenced in a study of T-cell memory formation after mild COVID-19. TCRdb analysed the 5' RACE reads with MiXCR anew, one entry per CDR3 protein. The sample shows a few hundred thousand distinct CDR3 sequences, 25% to 30% of them seen only once. Sequenced material: PBMCs or a T cell subset sorted from them (not recorded which). The origin of the receptors is an adult woman who had mild COVID-19 (a few samples of this study predate the infection). Cell type and time point are not known.

The table lists this clonotype with a few counts. The chain uses TRBV20-1 and TRBJ2-5; D is possibly TRBD2 (7 bases). Trimming pared 6 bases from V and 1 base from J, leaving 18 bases between. This CDR3 contains 15 residues. Germline V gene sequence: CDR1 DFQATT, CDR2 SNEGSKA (reference sequence). The CDR3 loop is CSAKRGGGLQETQYF. CDR3 nucleotides: TGCAGTGCCAAAAGGGGAGGGGGGCTCCAAGAGACCCAGTACTTC.

This clonotype was observed a few times. The chain uses TRBV6-1 and TRBJ1-2; 8 nucleotides align to TRBD1. CDR3 size: 12 residues. The V gene end was trimmed by 5 bases and the J gene end by 10 bases; junction bases not matched to a gene: 6. The germline V gene encodes CDR1 MNHNS and CDR2 SASEGT. The CDR3 nucleotides read TGTGCCAGCAGTCAGACAGGGGTGGACTACACCTTC. The encoded protein is CASSQTGVDYTF.

This clonotype appeared a few times. The chain is built from TRBV24-1 and TRBJ1-2; D gene unclear. The CDR3 loop spans 14 amino acids. V dropped 2 bases and J dropped 4 bases, with 10 bases sitting between them. CDR1 is KGHDR and CDR2 is SFDVKD in the germline V gene. The CDR3 protein is CATSDSGGFYGYTF. The DNA of the CDR3 is TGTGCCACCAGTGATTCTGGAGGGTTCTATGGCTACACCTTC.

The chain has TRBV6-1 and TRBJ2-7, with 8 bases lining up with TRBD1. Looked up from germline, CDR1 is MNHNS and CDR2 is SASEGT. CDR3 length equals 16 residues. V was pared by 1 base and J by 2 bases, with 7 bases of the junction left unmatched. CDR3 in amino acids: CASSEGFGQGPYEQYF. In nucleotides, the CDR3 is TGTGCCAGCAGTGAAGGATTCGGACAGGGTCCCTACGAGCAGTACTTC.